The 32 T cell receptor beta chains in this list originate from one sample, sequenced in a study of radiation and T cells in renal cell carcinoma. Specified time point: blood 4 weeks post-SBRT, at nephrectomy. Treatment in this sample: 15 Gy SBRT to primary tumor, nephrectomy 4 weeks later. The repertoire was sequenced with immunoSEQ multiplex PCR; TCRdb's copy has only in-frame clones and lacks some. The sample lists just under 150,000 clones; around nine tenths were seen once. The sequencing used blood, collected from a patient whose treatment included radiotherapy and nephrectomy. These receptors were collected from a woman aged 50 to 60 with renal cell carcinoma.

The CDR3 loop reads CASSQDWRTSGIYEQYF. The CDR3 DNA follows: TGCGCCAGCAGCCAAGATTGGAGAACTAGCGGAATCTACGAGCAGTACTTC. V and J are TRBV4-1 and TRBJ2-7; 8 bases line up with TRBD2. V trimming: 0 bases; J trimming: 3 bases; junction bases outside the gene matches: 10. This CDR3 contains 17 residues. CDR1 MGHRA and CDR2 YSYEKL come from the germline V gene.

This clone has more than one count but fewer than ten. This chain uses TRBV19 with TRBJ1-6; no firm D call. CDR3 length equals 14 residues. Deletions cut 10 bases from V and 5 bases from J, with 15 bases between. Germline V gene lookup returns CDR1 LNHDA and CDR2 SQIVND (reference sequence). The CDR3 protein is CATGRGGNNSPLHF. The CDR3 DNA sequence: TGTGCCACCGGGCGGGGAGGCAATAATTCACCCCTCCACTTT.

The chain recombines TRBV28 with TRBJ1-1, with D possibly being TRBD1 (6 bases). The CDR3 consists of 15 residues. V was shortened by 4 bases and J by 6 bases, with 18 bases between the two germline ends. The germline gives CDR1 MDHEN, CDR2 SYDVKM. CDR3 in DNA: TGTGCCAGCAGTTCAACAGGGTTGGCTGGTGCTGAAGCTTTCTTT. It encodes CASSSTGLAGAEAFF.

This chain joins TRBV4-1 and TRBJ1-5; D is uncertain. The CDR3 length is 14 residues. Trimming stripped 0 bases from V and 8 bases from J, with 11 bases between. Germline loops: CDR1 MGHRA, CDR2 YSYEKL. DNA for the CDR3: TGCGCCAGCAGCCAAGATGGGCAGGTCGAGCCCCAGCATTTT. This gives the protein CASSQDGQVEPQHF.

V is TRBV28 and J is TRBJ2-7, with 7 bases matching TRBD1. CDR1 and CDR2 from the germline V gene are MDHEN and SYDVKM. V shed 5 bases, J shed 0 bases, and the junction held 7 bases outside the gene matches. This CDR3 region has 15 residues. The CDR3 sequence: CASSQTGARSYEQYF. CDR3 coding DNA: TGTGCCAGCAGTCAAACAGGGGCCCGCTCCTACGAGCAGTACTTC.

This rearrangement joins TRBV5-1 to TRBJ2-5, with D perhaps matching TRBD2 (5 bases). The J call is doubtful: the DNA matches TRBJ2-7 better. Per the germline V gene, CDR1 is SGHRS and CDR2 is YFSETQ. This CDR3 region has 14 residues. The CDR3 here is CASSSGGLFGEQYF. In DNA, the CDR3 is TGCGCCAGCAGCAGCGGTGGCCTATTCGGCGAGCAGTACTTC.

The chain carries TRBV7-2 and TRBJ2-7, with no clear D. This CDR3 is built from 14 residues. CDR1 and CDR2 (germline): SGHTA, FQGNSA. V was pared by 0 bases and J by 5 bases, with 11 bases between. DNA of the CDR3: TGTGCCAGCAGCTTAGCCCCGGCGGTAGACGAGCAGTACTTC. This codes for CASSLAPAVDEQYF.

J is TRBJ1-2 and V is TRBV4-1, with 7 bases matching TRBD1. This CDR3 spans 15 amino acids. Germline-derived CDR1 and CDR2 are MGHRA and YSYEKL. J lost 6 bases, V lost 1 base, and 8 bases had no gene match. CDR3 amino acids: CASSQATGVIDGYTF. The CDR3 DNA reads as TGCGCCAGCAGCCAAGCCACAGGGGTAATCGATGGCTACACCTTC.

V and J are TRBV6-1 and TRBJ1-1, with D perhaps TRBD1 (5 bases). The ends were cut back, 8 bases at V and 3 bases at J, with 16 bases in the middle. Germline-derived CDR1 and CDR2 are MNHNS and SASEGT. The CDR3 loop spans 14 amino acids. The CDR3 DNA reads as TGTGCCAGCTTGGGCGTCCCAGGGTACACTGAAGCTTTCTTT. This encodes CASLGVPGYTEAFF.

This clone was counted only a few times. The J gene is TRBJ2-3, the V gene TRBV6-6; TRBD1 or TRBD2 may be the D gene (5 bases each). This CDR3 is 14 amino acids long. The germline CDR1 and CDR2 sequences are MNHNY and SVGAGI (reference sequence). V gave up 6 bases and J gave up 4 bases, with 14 bases separating them. The CDR3 loop reads CASRKTGAADTQYF. The CDR3 DNA reads TGTGCCAGCAGAAAAACCGGGGCAGCAGATACGCAGTATTTT.

This clone was seen a handful of times. The rearrangement uses TRBV6-5 and TRBJ1-2; 10 nucleotides agree with TRBD1. The CDR3 spans 15 residues. V shed 3 bases, J shed 7 bases, and the junction held 8 bases outside the gene matches. Germline V gives CDR1 MNHEY, CDR2 SVGAGI. DNA for the CDR3: TGTGCCAGCAGTTATGACAGGGGGCCCGTAAGTGGCTACACCTTC. Its translation: CASSYDRGPVSGYTF.

This clone has a handful of counts. This chain uses TRBV4-2 with TRBJ2-1; 12 nucleotides agree with TRBD2. The CDR3 is made up of 17 amino acids. V lost 5 bases to trimming and J lost 0 bases; unmatched junction nucleotides: 5. CDR1 is LGHNA, CDR2 YNFKEQ, per germline. The CDR3 is CASSGPGLAGSYNEQFF. CDR3 DNA sequence: TGTGCCAGCAGCGGACCGGGACTAGCGGGCTCCTACAATGAGCAGTTCTTC.

The chain couples TRBV28 to TRBJ1-1; 7 bases are a match to TRBD1. The CDR3 extends over 13 amino acids. Trimming cost V 8 bases and J 4 bases; bases outside gene matches: 7. In germline, CDR1 is MDHEN, CDR2 SYDVKM. This chain's CDR3 is CASLTGESTEAFF. In nucleotides, the CDR3 is TGTGCCAGCCTTACAGGGGAGAGCACTGAAGCTTTCTTT.

The chain uses TRBV19 and TRBJ2-7; 7 bases match TRBD1. CDR1 and CDR2 (germline): LNHDA, SQIVND (reference sequence). The ends lost 5 bases at V and 4 bases at J; junction bases unmatched: 11. The CDR3 is 15 residues long. The DNA of the CDR3 is TGTGCCAGTAGTCCGGGACAGAGTACAGATTACGAGCAGTACTTC. Protein sequence: CASSPGQSTDYEQYF.

This rearrangement joins TRBV18 to TRBJ1-5, with D possibly being TRBD1 (5 bases). Germline V gene sequence: CDR1 KGHSH, CDR2 LQKENI. The CDR3 covers 15 residues. Trimming pared 1 base from V and 4 bases from J, leaving 11 bases between. The CDR3 region is CASSPQGLLNQPQHF. CDR3 DNA: TGTGCCAGCTCACCACAGGGGCTCCTGAATCAGCCCCAGCATTTT.

This sequence joins TRBV14 and TRBJ2-5; the D is unclear. The CDR3 spans 14 residues. Germline V gene lookup returns CDR1 SGHDN and CDR2 FVKESK. V lost 4 bases and J lost 7, with 16 bases in between. The CDR3 loop is CASSPGQPLATQYF. The DNA of the CDR3 is TGTGCCAGCAGCCCGGGTCAACCGTTGGCGACCCAGTACTTC.

V gene TRBV29-1 combines with J gene TRBJ2-1, with TRBD2 matching 11 bases. CDR1 and CDR2 (germline): SQVTM, ANQGSEA. With V trimmed by 0 bases and J by 2 bases, 6 bases remained unmatched. This CDR3 comprises 17 residues. The CDR3 reads CSVEEGLAGGAYNEQFF. The CDR3 DNA follows: TGCAGCGTTGAAGAAGGTCTAGCGGGAGGAGCCTACAATGAGCAGTTCTTC.

J is TRBJ1-1 and V is TRBV25-1; D is unresolved. Trimming removed 6 bases from V and 1 base from J, with 15 bases in between. Germline V gives CDR1 MGHDK, CDR2 SYGVNS. CDR3 length: 15 residues. CDR3 in amino acids: CASRSDPDKNTEAFF. The CDR3, as DNA: TGTGCCAGCAGGTCTGATCCGGATAAGAACACTGAAGCTTTCTTT.

V is TRBV28 and J is TRBJ1-2, with TRBD1 matching 10 bases. V lost 2 bases, J lost 2 bases, and 5 bases stayed unmatched. Germline loops: CDR1 MDHEN, CDR2 SYDVKM. The CDR3 has 16 residues. CDR3 in amino acids: CASSLGQGDANYGYTF. The CDR3 DNA follows: TGTGCCAGCAGTTTAGGACAGGGGGATGCGAACTATGGCTACACCTTC.

The chain uses TRBV19 and TRBJ1-5; a possible D gene is TRBD1 (6 bases). Germline-derived CDR1 and CDR2 are LNHDA and SQIVND (reference sequence). Trimming shortened V by 3 bases and J by 6 bases, and 9 bases separated the two germline ends. The CDR3 is made up of 13 amino acids. In DNA form, the CDR3 reads TGTGCCAGTAGTATGGGGGGCGGTCAGCCCCAGCATTTT. Protein product: CASSMGGGQPQHF.

This sequence joins TRBV30 and TRBJ2-1; D is uncertain. The CDR3 totals 11 residues. Germline CDR1 GTSNPN, CDR2 SVGIG (reference sequence). The V end lost 6 bases, the J end lost 7 bases, and 10 bases lay between the germline ends. The DNA of the CDR3 is TGTGCCTGCCTTATCCAGAATGAGCAGTTCTTC. Translation: CACLIQNEQFF.

The rearrangement links TRBV6-1 to TRBJ2-3; TRBD2 matches at 9 bases. CDR1 and CDR2 (germline): MNHNS, SASEGT. The CDR3 is made up of 15 amino acids. The junction had 8 bases not matched to a gene; V was cut back by 5 bases and J by 5 bases. The CDR3 loop reads CASSLAGPPIDTQYF. CDR3 sequence (DNA): TGTGCCAGCAGTCTAGCGGGACCCCCGATAGATACGCAGTATTTT.

The chain is built from TRBV5-6 and TRBJ2-3; 9 bases agree with TRBD2. Germline V gene data show CDR1 as SGHDT and CDR2 as YYEEEE. This CDR3 spans 15 amino acids. J was trimmed by 10 bases and V by 1 base; bases with no gene match: 10. The CDR3 reads CASSLPLGTSCPQYF. In DNA, the CDR3 is TGTGCCAGCAGCTTGCCCCTCGGGACTAGCTGTCCGCAGTATTTT.

The chain has TRBV5-6 and TRBJ1-3; perhaps TRBD1 as D (5 bases). The V gene's germline CDR1 is SGHDT and CDR2 YYEEEE. The V gene lost 4 bases and the J gene lost 2 bases, with 16 bases spanning the gap. CDR3 size: 16 residues. The DNA for the CDR3 is TGTGCCAGCAGCATGCCCGGGGGGGAAGCTGGAAACACCATATATTTT. Translated: CASSMPGGEAGNTIYF.

V is TRBV11-2 and J is TRBJ2-7; D ambiguous. The germline V gene encodes CDR1 SGHAT and CDR2 FQNNGV. Deletions cut 1 base from V and 3 bases from J, with 4 bases between. CDR3 length: 12 amino acids. The CDR3 nucleotides read TGTGCCAGCAGCTTAGGCGACTACGAGCAGTACTTC. Translated: CASSLGDYEQYF.

V gene TRBV4-1 combines with J gene TRBJ2-7, with TRBD1 as a possible D gene (6 bases). The CDR3 sequence is 15 residues long. V gave up 4 bases and J gave up 3 bases, with 16 bases separating them. From germline, CDR1 is MGHRA and CDR2 YSYEKL. CDR3 in DNA: TGCGCCAGCAGCCGGCAAACAGGGAGCATCTACGAGCAGTACTTC. Protein sequence: CASSRQTGSIYEQYF.

Remarks on this clone: This same CDR3 is encoded by further DNA sequences in the sample. The V and J genes are TRBV5-1 and TRBJ2-1; D might be TRBD1 (5 bases). The CDR3 totals 16 residues. Trimming stripped 0 bases from V and 0 bases from J, with 10 bases between. CDR1 and CDR2 from the germline V gene are SGHRS and YFSETQ. CDR3 region: CASSLGGPSSYNEQFF. The CDR3, as DNA: TGCGCCAGCAGCTTGGGGGGCCCAAGCTCCTACAATGAGCAGTTCTTC.

This chain uses TRBV9 with TRBJ2-3; D call uncertain. The germline V and J ends were trimmed by 4 bases and 1 base, with 10 bases remaining between them. The CDR3 loop spans 14 amino acids. Germline CDR1 reads SGDLS; CDR2 reads YYNGEE. The chain's CDR3 is CASSHQTRTDTQYF. CDR3 DNA: TGTGCCAGCAGCCACCAGACCCGCACAGATACGCAGTATTTT.

The chain links TRBV6-6 to TRBJ1-4; D remains unclear. V lost 4 bases to trimming and J lost 8 bases, with 14 bases between them. Germline CDR1 and CDR2: MNHNY and SVGAGI (reference sequence). The length of the CDR3 is 14 residues. This CDR3 reads CASSFTLAREKLFF. CDR3 nucleotides: TGTGCCAGCAGTTTCACCCTTGCCCGCGAAAAACTGTTTTTT.

V usage is TRBV28 and J usage is TRBJ2-7; D perhaps matches TRBD2 (5 bases). CDR1 is MDHEN and CDR2 is SYDVKM in the germline V gene. The CDR3 spans 17 residues. Trimming shortened V by 2 bases and J by 1 base, and 18 bases separated the two germline ends. The CDR3 sequence is CASSLTVGSGSSYEQYF. CDR3 sequence (DNA): TGTGCCAGCAGTTTAACGGTTGGGTCGGGAAGTTCCTACGAGCAGTACTTC.

The gene calls are TRBV19 and TRBJ2-7, with a weak D call TRBD1 (5 bases). This CDR3 has 14 amino acids. V lost 1 base, J lost 3 bases, and 10 bases lay in between. From germline, CDR1 is LNHDA and CDR2 SQIVND (reference sequence). CDR3 sequence reads: CASSIGTLFYEQYF. CDR3 bases: TGTGCCAGTAGTATAGGGACATTATTCTACGAGCAGTACTTC.

The V gene is TRBV7-2, the J gene TRBJ2-3, with D unclear. Trimming removed 5 bases from V and 3 bases from J, with 9 bases in between. Germline V gene lookup returns CDR1 SGHTA and CDR2 FQGNSA. The CDR3 consists of 13 residues. CDR3 nucleotides: TGTGCCAGCAGCCAAAGACCGACAGATACGCAGTATTTT. Protein sequence: CASSQRPTDTQYF.